This T cell receptor beta chain was identified during a study of blood T cells in healthy people across ages. General observations from the study: The recorded TCR beta diversity per million T cells decreased in a roughly linear manner with age.

Note on this clonotype: The antigen remains undetermined.

Germline V gene lookup returns CDR1 SGHRS and CDR2 YFSETQ. This CDR3 has 16 amino acids. Trimming took 0 bases from V and 6 from J; bases not matched to a gene: 9. A second about 6 to 12 cycle PCR used barcoded and J-beta primers. TCRdb redid the calling of the 5' RACE reads with MiXCR, one entry per CDR3 protein. The sample contains 800,000 to 950,000 distinct CDR3 sequences, almost 30% of which appear only once. These data also formed part of another study, on T cells of mothers and their children.

The clonotype comes from a middle-aged woman in good health. Material for sequencing was blood. The chain has TRBV5-1 and TRBJ2-1; 7 bases fit TRBD1. The CDR3 DNA reads as TGCGCCAGCAGCTTGGTCGTCAGGGGGTCTGTCAATGAGCAGTTCTTC. It yields the protein CASSLVVRGSVNEQFF.